Sequencing of this TCR beta chain was carried out in a study of blood T cell repertoires in COVID-19. The assay was immunoSEQ multiplex PCR, and TCRdb's table has in-frame clones only and misses some. This table has about 42,000 clones, about three quarters appearing once. Trimming removed 5 bases from V and 1 base from J, with 8 bases in between. The CDR3 is 14 residues long. Germline V gives CDR1 MNHEY, CDR2 SVGAGI. Sequenced: peripheral blood. The receptor was derived from a man in his 70s with active or convalescent COVID-19. The chain is built from TRBV6-5 and TRBJ2-2, with D tentatively TRBD1 (5 bases). The CDR3 nucleotides are TGTGCCAGCAGTACAGGATTGAACACCGGGGAGCTGTTTTTT. It is translated as CASSTGLNTGELFF.